This T cell receptor beta chain was sequenced in a study of cytomegalovirus exposure and HLA in healthy donors. PCR was performed using 60 Vbeta and 13 Jbeta primers. Assay: immunoSEQ multiplex PCR; the TCRdb copy retains only in-frame clones and omits some. This table holds roughly 70,000 clones, around 89% found once. Findings of the study overall: TCR beta chains numbering 150 to 200 were designated cytomegalovirus-associated. Researchers reported in a later analysis that common viral pathogens appeared linked to several top clusters. Relative to equally common others, HLA-associated TCR beta chains showed greater clonal expansion in a later analysis.

A word on this clone: Its antigen is undetermined.

CDR1 is SGHNT, CDR2 YYREEE, per germline (reference sequence). The V and J ends lost 1 base and 8 bases, in that order; junction bases with no gene match: 3. The CDR3 sequence is 13 residues long. Source material: PBMCs. This sequence originates from a young woman in good health and CMV-seropositive. V and J are TRBV5-4 and TRBJ2-1; 7 bases are shared with TRBD1. The CDR3 nucleotides read TGTGCCAGCAGCTTGCGAGGGGGCGATGAGCAGTTCTTC. This codes for CASSLRGGDEQFF.